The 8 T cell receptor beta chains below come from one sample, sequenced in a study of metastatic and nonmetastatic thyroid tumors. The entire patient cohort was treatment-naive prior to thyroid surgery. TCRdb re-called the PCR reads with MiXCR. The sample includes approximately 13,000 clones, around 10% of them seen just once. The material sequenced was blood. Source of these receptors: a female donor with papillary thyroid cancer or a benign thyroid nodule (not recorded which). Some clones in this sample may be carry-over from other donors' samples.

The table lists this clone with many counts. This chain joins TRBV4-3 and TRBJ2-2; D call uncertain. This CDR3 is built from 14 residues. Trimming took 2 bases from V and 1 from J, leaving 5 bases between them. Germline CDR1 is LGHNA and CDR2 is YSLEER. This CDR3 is CASSQSRNTGELFF. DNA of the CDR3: TGCGCCAGCAGCCAATCAAGGAACACCGGGGAGCTGTTTTTT.

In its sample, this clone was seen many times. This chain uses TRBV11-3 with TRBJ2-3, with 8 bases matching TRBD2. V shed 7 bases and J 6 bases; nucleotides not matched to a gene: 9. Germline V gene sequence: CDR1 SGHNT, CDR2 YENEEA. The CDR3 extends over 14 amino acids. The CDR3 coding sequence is TGTGCCAGCACCTCAGCGGGAGAAGTCGATACGCAGTATTTT. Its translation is CASTSAGEVDTQYF.

CDR3 amino acids: CASSVAGGPYEQYF. CDR3 DNA: TGTGCCAGCAGCGTAGCGGGAGGGCCCTACGAGCAGTACTTC. The chain combines TRBV11-2 with TRBJ2-7; 11 positions match TRBD2. Trimming at V came to 5 bases and at J to 2 bases, leaving 2 bases not matched to a gene. The length of the CDR3 is 14 residues. Germline V gives CDR1 SGHAT, CDR2 FQNNGV.

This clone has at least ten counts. This CDR3 reads CASQGLYTEAFF. For the CDR3, the DNA is TGTGCCAGCCAGGGACTGTACACTGAAGCTTTCTTT. This chain links TRBV2 with TRBJ1-1, with a weak D call TRBD1 (5 bases). CDR3 length: 12 residues. Between the trimmed V and J ends, which lost 8 bases and 3 bases, there was a span of 10 bases. Germline CDR1 is SNHLY and CDR2 is FYNNEI.

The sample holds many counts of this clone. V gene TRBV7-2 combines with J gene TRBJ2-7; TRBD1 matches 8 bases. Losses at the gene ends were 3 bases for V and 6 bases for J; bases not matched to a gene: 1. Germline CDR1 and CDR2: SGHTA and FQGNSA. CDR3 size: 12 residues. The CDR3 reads CASSLTGVEQYF. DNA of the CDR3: TGTGCCAGCAGCTTGACAGGGGTCGAGCAGTACTTC.

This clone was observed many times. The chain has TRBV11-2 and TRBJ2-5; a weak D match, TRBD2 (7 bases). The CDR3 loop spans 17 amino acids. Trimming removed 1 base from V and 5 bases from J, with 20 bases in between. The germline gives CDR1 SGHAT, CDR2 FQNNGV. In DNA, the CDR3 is TGTGCCAGCAGCTTAGGATCGGTGAGGGGCGGGGGCGAGACCCAGTACTTC. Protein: CASSLGSVRGGGETQYF.

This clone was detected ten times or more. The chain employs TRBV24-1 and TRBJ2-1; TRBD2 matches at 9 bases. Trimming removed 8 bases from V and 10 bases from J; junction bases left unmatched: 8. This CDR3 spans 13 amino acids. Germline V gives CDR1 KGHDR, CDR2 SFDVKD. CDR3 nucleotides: TGTGCCACCATGTCTAGCGGGATCGGGGAGCAGTTCTTC. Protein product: CATMSSGIGEQFF.

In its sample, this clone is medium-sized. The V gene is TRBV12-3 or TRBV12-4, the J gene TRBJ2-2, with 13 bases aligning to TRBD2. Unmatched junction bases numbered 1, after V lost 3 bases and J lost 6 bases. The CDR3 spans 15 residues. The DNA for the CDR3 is TGTGCCAGCAGTTTGGGGACTAGCGGGGCCGGGGAGCTGTTTTTT. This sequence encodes CASSLGTSGAGELFF.